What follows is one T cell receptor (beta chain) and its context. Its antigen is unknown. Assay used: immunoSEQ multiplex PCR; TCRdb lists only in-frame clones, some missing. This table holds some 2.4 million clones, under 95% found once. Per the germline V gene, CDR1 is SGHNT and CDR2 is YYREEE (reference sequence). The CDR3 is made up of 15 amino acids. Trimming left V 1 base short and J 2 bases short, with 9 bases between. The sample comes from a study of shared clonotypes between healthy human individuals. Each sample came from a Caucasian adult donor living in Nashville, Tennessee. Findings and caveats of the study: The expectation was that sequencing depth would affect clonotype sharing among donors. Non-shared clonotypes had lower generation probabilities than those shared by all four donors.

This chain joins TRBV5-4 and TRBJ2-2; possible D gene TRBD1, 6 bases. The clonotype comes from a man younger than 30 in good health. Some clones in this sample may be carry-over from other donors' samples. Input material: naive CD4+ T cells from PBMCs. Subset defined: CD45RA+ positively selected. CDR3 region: CASSLSGANTGELFF. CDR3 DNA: TGTGCCAGCAGCTTGTCAGGGGCAAACACCGGGGAGCTGTTTTTT.